This T cell receptor (beta chain) was sequenced in a study of shared clonotypes between healthy human individuals. Sequencing used immunoSEQ multiplex PCR; TCRdb keeps in-frame clones, though not all of them. The table shows 2 million or so clones, with 85% to 95% occurring only once. Worth noting for this clone: The identical CDR3 is also encoded by other nucleotide sequences in the sample.

The sample taken for sequencing was naive CD4+ T cells sorted from blood. Subset defined: CD45RA+ positively selected. This TCR was sampled from a man aged 18 to 30 in good health.

This CDR3 is CAWSVQGETQYF. In nucleotides, the CDR3 is TGTGCCTGGTCCGTACAGGGGGAGACCCAGTACTTC. This chain joins TRBV30 and TRBJ2-5; 7 bases match TRBD1. Germline V lookup: CDR1 GTSNPN, CDR2 SVGIG (reference sequence). The trim removed 5 bases at V and 5 bases at J, leaving 5 bases unmatched. The CDR3 is 12 residues long.